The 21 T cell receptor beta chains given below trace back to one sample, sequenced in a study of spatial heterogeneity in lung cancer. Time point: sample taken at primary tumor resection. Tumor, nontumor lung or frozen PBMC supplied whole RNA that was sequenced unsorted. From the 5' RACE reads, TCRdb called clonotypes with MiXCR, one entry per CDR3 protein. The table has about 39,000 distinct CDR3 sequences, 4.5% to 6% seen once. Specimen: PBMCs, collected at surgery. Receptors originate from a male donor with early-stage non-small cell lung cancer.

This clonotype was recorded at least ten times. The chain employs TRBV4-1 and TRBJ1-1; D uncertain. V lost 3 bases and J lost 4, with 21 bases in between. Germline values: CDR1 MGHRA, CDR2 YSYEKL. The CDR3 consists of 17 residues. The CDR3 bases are TGCGCCAGCAGCCAGGGGATGATCTGGTGGGAGGTCACTGAAGCTTTCTTT. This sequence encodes CASSQGMIWWEVTEAFF.

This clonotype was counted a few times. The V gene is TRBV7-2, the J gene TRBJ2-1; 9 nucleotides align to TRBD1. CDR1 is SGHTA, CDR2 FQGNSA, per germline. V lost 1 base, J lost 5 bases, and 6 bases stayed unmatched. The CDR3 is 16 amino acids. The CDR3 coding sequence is TGTGCCAGCAGCTTAGGCCCGGGACAGGGTGACAATGAGCAGTTCTTC. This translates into CASSLGPGQGDNEQFF.

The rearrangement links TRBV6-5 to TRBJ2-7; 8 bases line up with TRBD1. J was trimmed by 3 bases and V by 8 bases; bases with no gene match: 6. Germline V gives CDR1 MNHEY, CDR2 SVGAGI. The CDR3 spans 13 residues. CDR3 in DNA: TGTGCCAGCGGGACAGGATTAGGCTACGAGCAGTACTTC. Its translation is CASGTGLGYEQYF.

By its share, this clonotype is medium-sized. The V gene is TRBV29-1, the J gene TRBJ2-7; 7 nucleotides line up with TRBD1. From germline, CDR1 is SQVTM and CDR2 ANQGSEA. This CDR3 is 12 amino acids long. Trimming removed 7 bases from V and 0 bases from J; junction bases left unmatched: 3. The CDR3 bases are TGCAGCGCCCGACAGGGCTCCTACGAGCAGTACTTC. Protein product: CSARQGSYEQYF.

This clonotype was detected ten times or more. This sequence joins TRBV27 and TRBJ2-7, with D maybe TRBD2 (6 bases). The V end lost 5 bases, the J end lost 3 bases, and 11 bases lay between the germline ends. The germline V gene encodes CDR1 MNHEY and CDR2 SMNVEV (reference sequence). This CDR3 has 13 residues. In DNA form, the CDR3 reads TGTGCCAGCAGTGCCTTGACTAGCTACGAGCAGTACTTC. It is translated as CASSALTSYEQYF.

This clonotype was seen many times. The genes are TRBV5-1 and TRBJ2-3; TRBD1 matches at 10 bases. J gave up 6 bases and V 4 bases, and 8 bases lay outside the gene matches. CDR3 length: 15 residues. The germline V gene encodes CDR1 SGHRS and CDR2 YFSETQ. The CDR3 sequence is CASSPGDRGGDTQYF. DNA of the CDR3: TGCGCCAGCAGCCCTGGGGACAGGGGAGGGGATACGCAGTATTTT.

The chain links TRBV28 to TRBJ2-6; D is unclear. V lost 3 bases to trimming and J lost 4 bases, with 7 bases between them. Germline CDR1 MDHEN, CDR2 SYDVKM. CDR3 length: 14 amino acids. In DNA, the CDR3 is TGTGCCAGCAGTTTCTCCCTCGGGGCCAACGTCCTGACTTTC. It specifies CASSFSLGANVLTF.

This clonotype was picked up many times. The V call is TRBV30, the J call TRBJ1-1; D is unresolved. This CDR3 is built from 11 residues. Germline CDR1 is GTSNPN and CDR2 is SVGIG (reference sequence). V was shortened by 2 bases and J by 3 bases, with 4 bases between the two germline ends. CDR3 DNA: TGTGCCTGGAGTCAGTACACTGAAGCTTTCTTT. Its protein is CAWSQYTEAFF.

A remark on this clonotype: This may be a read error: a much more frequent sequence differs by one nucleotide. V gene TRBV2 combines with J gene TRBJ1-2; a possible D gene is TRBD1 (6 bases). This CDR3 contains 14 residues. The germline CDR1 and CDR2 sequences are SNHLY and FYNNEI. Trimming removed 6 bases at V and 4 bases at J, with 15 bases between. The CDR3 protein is CASRPKGGGYGYTF. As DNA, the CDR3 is TGTGCCAGCAGGCCGAAGGGGGGTGGCTATGGCTACACCTTC.

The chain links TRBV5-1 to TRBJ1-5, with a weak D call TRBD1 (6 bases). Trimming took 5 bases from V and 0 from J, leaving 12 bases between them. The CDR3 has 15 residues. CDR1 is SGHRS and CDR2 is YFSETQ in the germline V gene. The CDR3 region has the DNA TGCGCCAGCAGTTTGTCAGGGGTTAGCAATCAGCCCCAGCATTTT. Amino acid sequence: CASSLSGVSNQPQHF. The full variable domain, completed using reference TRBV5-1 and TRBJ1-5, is KAGVTQTPRYLIKTRGQQVTLSCSPISGHRSVSWYQQTPGQGLQFLFEYFSETQRNKGNFPGRFSGRQFSNSRSEMNVSTLELGDSALYLCASSLSGVSNQPQHFGDGTRLSIL.

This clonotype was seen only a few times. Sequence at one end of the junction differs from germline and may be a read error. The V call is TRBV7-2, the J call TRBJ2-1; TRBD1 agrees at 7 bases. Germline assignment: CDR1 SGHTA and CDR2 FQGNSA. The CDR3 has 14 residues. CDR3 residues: CASSLGTVYHEQFF. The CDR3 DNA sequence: TGTGCCAGCAGCTTGGGGACAGTCTACCATGAGCAGTTCTTC.

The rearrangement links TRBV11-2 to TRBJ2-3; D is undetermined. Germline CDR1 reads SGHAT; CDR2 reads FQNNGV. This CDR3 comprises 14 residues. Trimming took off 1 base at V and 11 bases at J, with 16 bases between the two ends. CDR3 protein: CASSLGTFPVGQYF. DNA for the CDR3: TGTGCCAGCAGCTTAGGTACTTTCCCGGTCGGGCAGTATTTT.

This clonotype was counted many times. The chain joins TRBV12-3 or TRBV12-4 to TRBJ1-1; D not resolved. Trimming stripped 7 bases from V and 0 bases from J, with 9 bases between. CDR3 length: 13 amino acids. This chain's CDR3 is CASTAGLNTEAFF. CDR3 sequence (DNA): TGTGCCAGCACCGCGGGCCTGAACACTGAAGCTTTCTTT.

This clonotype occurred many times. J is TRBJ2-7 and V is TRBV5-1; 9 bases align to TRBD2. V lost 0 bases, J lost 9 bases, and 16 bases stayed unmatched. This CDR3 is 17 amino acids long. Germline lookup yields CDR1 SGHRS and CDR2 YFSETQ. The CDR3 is CASSLAAGLAGSRGQYF. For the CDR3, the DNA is TGCGCCAGCAGCTTGGCCGCCGGGCTAGCGGGGTCCCGGGGGCAGTACTTC.

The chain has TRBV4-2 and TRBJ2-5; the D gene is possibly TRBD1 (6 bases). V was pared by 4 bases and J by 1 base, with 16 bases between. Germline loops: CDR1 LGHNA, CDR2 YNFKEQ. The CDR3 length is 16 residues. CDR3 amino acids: CASSLTGGFSQETQYF. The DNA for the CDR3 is TGTGCCAGCAGCCTCACTGGGGGCTTCTCCCAAGAGACCCAGTACTTC.

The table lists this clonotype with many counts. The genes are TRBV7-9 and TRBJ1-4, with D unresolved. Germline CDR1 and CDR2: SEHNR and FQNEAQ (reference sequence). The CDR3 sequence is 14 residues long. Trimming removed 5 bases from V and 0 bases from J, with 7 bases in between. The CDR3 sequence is CASSRTSTNEKLFF. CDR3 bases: TGTGCCAGCAGCCGGACGTCAACTAATGAAAAACTGTTTTTT.

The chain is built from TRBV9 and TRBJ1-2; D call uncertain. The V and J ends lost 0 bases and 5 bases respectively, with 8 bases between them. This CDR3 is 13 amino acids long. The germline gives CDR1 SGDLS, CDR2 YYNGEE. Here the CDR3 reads CASSVGAAYGYTF. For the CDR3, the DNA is TGTGCCAGCAGCGTAGGGGCAGCTTATGGCTACACCTTC.

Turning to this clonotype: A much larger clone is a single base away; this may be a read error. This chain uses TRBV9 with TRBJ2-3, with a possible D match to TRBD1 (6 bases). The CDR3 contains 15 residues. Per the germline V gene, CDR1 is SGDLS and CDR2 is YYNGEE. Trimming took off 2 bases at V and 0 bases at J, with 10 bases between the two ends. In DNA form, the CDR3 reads TGTGCCAGCAGCGTTAGGACAGCCAGCACAGATACGCAGTATTTT. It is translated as CASSVRTASTDTQYF.

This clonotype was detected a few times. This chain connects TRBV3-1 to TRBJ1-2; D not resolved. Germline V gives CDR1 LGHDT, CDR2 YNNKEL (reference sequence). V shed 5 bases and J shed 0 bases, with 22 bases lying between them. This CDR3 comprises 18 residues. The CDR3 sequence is CASSSRTDGWGANYGYTF. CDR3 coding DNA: TGTGCCAGCAGCTCAAGGACGGACGGATGGGGAGCTAACTATGGCTACACCTTC. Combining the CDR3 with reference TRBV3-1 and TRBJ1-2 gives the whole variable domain DTAVSQTPKYLVTQMGNDKSIKCEQNLGHDTMYWYKQDSKKFLKIMFSYNNKELIINETVPNRFSPKSPDKAHLNLHINSLELGDSAVYFCASSSRTDGWGANYGYTFGSGTRLTVV.

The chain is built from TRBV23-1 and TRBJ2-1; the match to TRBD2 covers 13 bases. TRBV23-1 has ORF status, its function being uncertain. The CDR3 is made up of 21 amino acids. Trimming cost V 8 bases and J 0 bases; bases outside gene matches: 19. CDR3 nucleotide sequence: TGCGCCAGCCGGCGCCAGGGGGGACTAGCGGGGATCCTCAGCTCCTACAATGAGCAGTTCTTC. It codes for CASRRQGGLAGILSSYNEQFF.

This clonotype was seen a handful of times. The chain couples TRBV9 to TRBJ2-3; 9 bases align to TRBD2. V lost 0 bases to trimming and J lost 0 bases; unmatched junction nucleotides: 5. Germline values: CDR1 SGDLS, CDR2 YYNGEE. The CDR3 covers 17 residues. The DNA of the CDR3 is TGTGCCAGCAGCGTAGCCGCTAGCGGGGCTAGCACAGATACGCAGTATTTT. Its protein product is CASSVAASGASTDTQYF. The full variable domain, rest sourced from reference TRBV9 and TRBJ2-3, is DSGVTQTPKHLITATGQRVTLRCSPRSGDLSVYWYQQSLDQGLQFLIQYYNGEERAKGNILERFSAQQFPDLHSELNLSSLELGDSALYFCASSVAASGASTDTQYFGPGTRLTVL.